This paragraph reports one TCR beta chain. As yet, its antigen is unknown. The V end lost 0 bases, the J end lost 9 bases, and 13 bases lay between the germline ends. Germline lookup yields CDR1 LGHNA and CDR2 YSLEER. CDR3 length: 14 amino acids. PCR involved 60 Vbeta and 13 Jbeta primers. Measured with immunoSEQ multiplex PCR; TCRdb has only the in-frame clones, and not every one. In total, the table holds 100,000 to 150,000 clones. These data are taken from a study of cytomegalovirus exposure and HLA in healthy donors. General study findings and limits: TCR beta sequences numbering over 15,000 were associated with HLA alleles at 0.05 false discovery rate in a later analysis. With later analysis, a missense DCLRE1C variant became linked to TCR beta V- and J-gene trimming.

Participants comprised healthy donors of bone marrow. V and J are TRBV4-3 and TRBJ2-3, with no clear D. Sequences were obtained from PBMCs. This receptor was identified in a man between 35 and 55 years old in good health and CMV-seronegative. This chain's CDR3 is CASSQDTGRTTQYF. For the CDR3, the DNA is TGCGCCAGCAGCCAAGATACGGGTCGAACCACGCAGTATTTT.